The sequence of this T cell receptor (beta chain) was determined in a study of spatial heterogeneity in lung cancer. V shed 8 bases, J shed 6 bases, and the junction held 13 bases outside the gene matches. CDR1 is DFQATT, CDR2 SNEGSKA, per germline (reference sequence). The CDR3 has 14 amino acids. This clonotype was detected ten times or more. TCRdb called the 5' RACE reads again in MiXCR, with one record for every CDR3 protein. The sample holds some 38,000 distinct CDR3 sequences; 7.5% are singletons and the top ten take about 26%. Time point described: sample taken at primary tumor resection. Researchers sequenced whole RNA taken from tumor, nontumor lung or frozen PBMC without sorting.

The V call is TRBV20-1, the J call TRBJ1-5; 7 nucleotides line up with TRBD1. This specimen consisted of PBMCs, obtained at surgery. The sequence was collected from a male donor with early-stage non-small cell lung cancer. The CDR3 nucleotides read TGCAGTACGTCGACAGGGCTCACGGGTCAGCCCCAGCATTTT. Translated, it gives CSTSTGLTGQPQHF.